Ten or more counts support the clone carrying this T cell receptor (beta chain). What it binds is not known. This specimen comes from a study of read filtering for tumor transcriptome and immune sequencing. At the level of the study: By R-ISS, stages I, II and III held about 8, 16 and 7 patients. After DNase treatment, RNA was made into whole-transcriptome libraries.

The library was built from roughly 400 ng RNA with molecular barcoded adaptors for alpha/delta and beta/gamma chains. From the reads, TCRdb called clonotypes with MiXCR, one entry per CDR3 protein. Of around 31,000 distinct CDR3 sequences listed, 18% are singletons. Study outcomes and limitations: Without single-read clonotypes, shared clonotype proportions correlated more between IR-seq and RNA-seq.

The V gene lost 7 bases and the J gene lost 0 bases, with 12 bases spanning the gap. Germline V lookup: CDR1 SQVTM, CDR2 ANQGSEA. The CDR3 is made up of 13 amino acids. Sequences were obtained from a population of CD138-negative cells sorted from bone marrow. The sequence was collected from a donor older than 35 with multiple myeloma. This chain links TRBV29-1 with TRBJ1-2; D perhaps matches TRBD1 (6 bases). CDR3 in DNA: TGCAGCGCTACAGGGTTCTCTAACTATGGCTACACCTTC. Translation gives CSATGFSNYGYTF.